This T cell receptor (beta chain) is drawn from a study of beta chain features in type 1 diabetes. As every portion of the isolated RNA was reverse transcribed, the sequencing read expressed TCRB transcripts. The table came from immunoSEQ multiplex PCR; TCRdb's copy has only in-frame clones and leaves some out. The sample consists of 600,000 to 700,000 clones, roughly 13% of them appearing once. On this clone itself: Its antigen is currently unknown. This specimen includes other DNA sequences encoding the same CDR3.

The germline CDR1 and CDR2 sequences are MDHEN and SYDVKM. The CDR3 sequence is 12 residues long. V lost 2 bases to trimming and J lost 7 bases, with 9 bases between them. Study results and limitations: In all four CD4+ subsets, TCRB CDR3 length was significantly, moderately reduced in type 1 diabetes.

The chain couples TRBV28 to TRBJ2-7; D may match TRBD1 or TRBD2 (5 bases each). Material for sequencing was naive CD4+ T cells from blood. The sequence was obtained from a man younger than 35 with type 1 diabetes. CDR3 nucleotide sequence: TGTGCCAGCAGTTTAGAGGGGTATGAGCAGTACTTC. Encoded protein: CASSLEGYEQYF. Filled out from reference TRBV28 and TRBJ2-7, the complete variable domain reads DVKVTQSSRYLVKRTGEKVFLECVQDMDHENMFWYRQDPGLGLRLIYFSYDVKMKEKGDIPEGYSVSREKKERFSLILESASTNQTSMYLCASSLEGYEQYFGPGTRLTVT.